The T cell receptor (beta chain) under discussion was sequenced for a study of CD8+CD57+ T cells in acquired aplastic anemia. About the study: Quantities of DNA derived from sorted CD4+ and CD8+ cells averaged around 3 ug.

TCR beta VDJ and CDR3 were profiled, and genomic DNA was the template. A single record per CDR3 protein comes from TCRdb applying MiXCR to the reads. The sample lists approximately 200,000 distinct CDR3 sequences, over 60% occurring once. Germline V lookup: CDR1 SGHRS, CDR2 YFSETQ. The CDR3 has 14 residues. This clonotype has just one count. Its antigen is not known. The junction shows a germline mismatch at one end, possibly a read error. Study-level findings and limits: Common to patients and controls were 25 to 30 CD8+ CDR3 sequences. Significant differences in CD8+ Simpson's diversity were not observed between patients and controls.

Sequenced: sorted CD4+, CD8+, or CD8+CD57+ T cells (not recorded which) from PBMCs. The source is a human donor with severe aplastic anemia or a healthy control (not recorded which). The V call is TRBV5-1, the J call TRBJ2-7; D not resolved. Here the CDR3 reads CASSLAGRAYEQYF. CDR3 bases: TGCGCCAGCAGCTTGGCAGGACGGGCCTATGAGCAGTACTTC.